Reported below is one TCR beta chain. Libraries were prepared by immunoSEQ multiplex PCR; TCRdb keeps only in-frame clonotypes and omits some of them. This sample yields about 820,000 clones, of which 85% to 95% are seen a single time; around 24% belongs to the top ten. Terminally differentiated effector memory CD45RA+ cells were excluded from the naive CD8 cells, which were CD45RO-negative and positively selected for CCR7. This sample is drawn from a study of shared clonotypes between healthy human individuals. CDR3 length equals 11 residues. Germline values: CDR1 SQVTM, CDR2 ANQGSEA. V dropped 7 bases and J dropped 7 bases, with 12 bases sitting between them.

The V call is TRBV29-1, the J call TRBJ2-3; D might be TRBD2 (6 bases). The TCR sequence derives from a man aged 30 to 39 in good health. The sequencing input was naive CD8+ T cells sorted from blood. The CDR3 DNA is TGCAGCGGGGGGGAAGGGAATACGCAGTATTTT. Encoded protein: CSGGEGNTQYF.